This T cell receptor (beta chain) is from a study of T-cell memory formation after mild COVID-19. General study results and limits: Researchers found some responding clones in pre-infection memory, a sign that cross-reactive memory joined. Clones which contracted sat mainly in CM and EM if CD4+, and in EMRA if CD8+. Whereas later expanders leaned CD4+, clones contracting day 15 to 85 showed a balanced CD4/CD8 makeup.

Using constant-segment primers, 5'RACE produced TCR alpha and TCR beta cDNA libraries carrying sample barcodes and UMIs. MiXCR, applied by TCRdb to the 5' RACE reads, yields one record per CDR3 protein. This sample has 80,000 to 130,000 distinct CDR3 sequences; around 10% occur once, and the top ten carry approximately 40%. A word on this clonotype: The antigen is undetermined.

Trimming took 3 bases from V and 6 from J, leaving 12 bases between them. This CDR3 region has 14 residues. Germline loops: CDR1 SGHRS, CDR2 YFSETQ. The chain uses TRBV5-1 and TRBJ2-2; D is undetermined. This receptor was taken from a man in his late teens or twenties who had mild COVID-19 (a few samples of this study predate the infection). Cell type and time point are not known. Sequenced material: PBMCs or a T cell subset sorted from them (not recorded which). The CDR3 region is CASSSDSTPGELFF. The DNA of the CDR3 is TGCGCCAGCAGCTCTGACTCCACCCCCGGGGAGCTGTTTTTT.